This TCR beta chain was sequenced for a study of regulatory T cells in long-lasting Graves disease. Specified time point: newly diagnosed GD, antithyroid drugs for less than 3 months. Preparation of the TCR library used RNA extracted from PBMCs. About 9.1 milliliters of peripheral blood went into EDTA tubes. This clonotype has more than one count but fewer than ten. Its antigen is currently unknown. Study-wide findings and caveats: Investigators studied peripheral blood only, not thyroid tissue.

Through Arm-PCR of CDR3 regions and iRepertoire HTBI primers, TCR beta libraries were built. Via MiXCR, TCRdb re-called the multiplex PCR reads, giving one row per CDR3 protein. The table includes hundreds of thousands of distinct CDR3 sequences, roughly 13% detected once. The V end was cut by 0 bases, the J end by 1 base, with 3 bases between. The CDR3 loop spans 14 amino acids. CDR1 and CDR2 (germline): SEHNR, FQNEAQ (reference sequence). This sample also appeared in a second study, on T cells in Graves' hyperthyroidism and ophthalmopathy. As reported in that work: RT-PCR in the first round (using the HTBI primer set) targeted the TCR CDR3.

The V gene is TRBV7-9, the J gene TRBJ2-2; no reliable D call. The sequence was collected from a man aged 25 to 45 with Graves disease. The sequences come from peripheral blood mononuclear cells (PBMCs), collected at new diagnosis, from a patient treated with antithyroid drugs. The CDR3 sequence is CASSLAVNTGELFF. The DNA of the CDR3 is TGTGCCAGCAGCTTAGCAGTGAACACCGGGGAGCTGTTTTTT.